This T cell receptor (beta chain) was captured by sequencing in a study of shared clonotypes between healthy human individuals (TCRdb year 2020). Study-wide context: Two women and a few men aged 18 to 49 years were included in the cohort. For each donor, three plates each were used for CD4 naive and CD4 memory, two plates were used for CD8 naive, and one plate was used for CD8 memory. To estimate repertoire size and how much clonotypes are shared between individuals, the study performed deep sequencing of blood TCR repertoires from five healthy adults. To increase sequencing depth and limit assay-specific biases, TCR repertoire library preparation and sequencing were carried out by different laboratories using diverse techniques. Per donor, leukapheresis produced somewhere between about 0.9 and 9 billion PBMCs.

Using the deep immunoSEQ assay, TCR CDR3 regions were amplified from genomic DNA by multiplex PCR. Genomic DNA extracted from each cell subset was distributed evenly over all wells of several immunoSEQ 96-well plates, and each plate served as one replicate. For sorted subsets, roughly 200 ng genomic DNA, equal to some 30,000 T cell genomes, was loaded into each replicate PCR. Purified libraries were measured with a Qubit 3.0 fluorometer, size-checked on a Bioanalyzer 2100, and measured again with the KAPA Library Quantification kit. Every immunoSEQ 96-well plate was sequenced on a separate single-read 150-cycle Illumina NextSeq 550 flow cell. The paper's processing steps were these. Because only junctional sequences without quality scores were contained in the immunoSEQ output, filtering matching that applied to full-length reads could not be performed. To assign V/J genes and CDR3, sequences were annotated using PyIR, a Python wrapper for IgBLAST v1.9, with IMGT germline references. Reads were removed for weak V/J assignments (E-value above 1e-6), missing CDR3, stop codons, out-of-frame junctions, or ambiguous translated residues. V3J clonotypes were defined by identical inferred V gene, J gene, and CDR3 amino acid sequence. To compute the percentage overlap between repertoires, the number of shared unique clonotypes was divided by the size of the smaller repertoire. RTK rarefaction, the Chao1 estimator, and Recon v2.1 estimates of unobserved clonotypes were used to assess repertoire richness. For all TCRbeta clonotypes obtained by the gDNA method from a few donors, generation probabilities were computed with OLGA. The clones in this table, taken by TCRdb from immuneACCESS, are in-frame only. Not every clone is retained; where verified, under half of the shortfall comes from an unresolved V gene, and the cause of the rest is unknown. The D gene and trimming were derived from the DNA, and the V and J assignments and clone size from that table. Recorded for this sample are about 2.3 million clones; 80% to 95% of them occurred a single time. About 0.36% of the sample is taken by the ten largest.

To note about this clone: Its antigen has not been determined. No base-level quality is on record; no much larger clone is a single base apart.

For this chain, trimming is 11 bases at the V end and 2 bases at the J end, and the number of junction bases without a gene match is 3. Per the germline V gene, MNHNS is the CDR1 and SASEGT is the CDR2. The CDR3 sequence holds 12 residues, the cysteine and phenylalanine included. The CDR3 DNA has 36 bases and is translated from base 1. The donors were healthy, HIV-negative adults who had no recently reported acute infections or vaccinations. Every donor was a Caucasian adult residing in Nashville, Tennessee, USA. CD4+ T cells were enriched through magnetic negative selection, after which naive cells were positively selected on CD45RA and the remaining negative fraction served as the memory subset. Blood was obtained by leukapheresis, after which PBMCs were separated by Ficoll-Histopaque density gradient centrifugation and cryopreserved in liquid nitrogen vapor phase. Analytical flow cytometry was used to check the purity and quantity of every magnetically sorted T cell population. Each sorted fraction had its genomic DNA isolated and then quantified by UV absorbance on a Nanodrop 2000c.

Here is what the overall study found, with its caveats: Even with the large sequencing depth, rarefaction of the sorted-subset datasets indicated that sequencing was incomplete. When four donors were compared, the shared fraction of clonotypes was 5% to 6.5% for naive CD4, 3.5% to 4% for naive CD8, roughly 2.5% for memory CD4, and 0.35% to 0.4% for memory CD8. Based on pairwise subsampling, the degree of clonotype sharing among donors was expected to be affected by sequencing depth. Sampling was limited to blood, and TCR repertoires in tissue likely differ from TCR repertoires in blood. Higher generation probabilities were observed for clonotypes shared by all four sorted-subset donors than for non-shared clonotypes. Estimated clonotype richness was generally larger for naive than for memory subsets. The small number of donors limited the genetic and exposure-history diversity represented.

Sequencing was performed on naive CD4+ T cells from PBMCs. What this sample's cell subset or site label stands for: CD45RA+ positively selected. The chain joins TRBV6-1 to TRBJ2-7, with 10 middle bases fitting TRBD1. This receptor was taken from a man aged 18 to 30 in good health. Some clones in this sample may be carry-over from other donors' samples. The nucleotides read TGTGCCGGCGGGACAGGGGCCTACGAGCAGTACTTC. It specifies CAGGTGAYEQYF.